The 11 T cell receptor beta chains in this list originate from one sample, sequenced in a study of T cells in Graves' hyperthyroidism and ophthalmopathy. The CDR3 regions of TCR beta were amplified from RNA transcripts. First-round RT-PCR with HTBI primers amplified the TCR CDR3 region. In TCRdb, the multiplex PCR reads were re-called with MiXCR into one record per CDR3 protein. The table includes about 480,000 distinct CDR3 sequences, approximately 14% detected once. Sequencing input: blood. The receptors here all came from a woman aged 18-29 years with Graves' hyperthyroidism.

This chain links TRBV20-1 with TRBJ2-1; 10 bases fit TRBD2. V was pared by 1 base and J by 0 bases, with 9 bases of the junction left unmatched. The CDR3 spans 18 residues. The germline V gene has CDR1 DFQATT and CDR2 SNEGSKA (reference sequence). CDR3 nucleotide sequence: TGCAGTGCTAGAGGCCTAGCGGGAGATCCAAACTCCTACAATGAGCAGTTCTTC. Its translation: CSARGLAGDPNSYNEQFF.

This clonotype was seen ten or more times. The chain recombines TRBV6-5 with TRBJ1-3, with D maybe TRBD1 (5 bases). The CDR3 is 15 amino acids. The ends were cut back, 0 bases at V and 7 bases at J, with 13 bases in the middle. Germline assignment: CDR1 MNHEY and CDR2 SVGAGI. Written as DNA, the CDR3 is TGTGCCAGCAGTTACTCGGCCAGGGTGTCGAACACCATATATTTT. Translating it yields CASSYSARVSNTIYF.

On this clonotype itself: A much larger clone differs from this one at a single base, so this may be a read error. The chain carries TRBV28 and TRBJ1-2; 7 positions match TRBD1. The CDR3 loop spans 16 amino acids. The J segment lost 3 bases and the V segment lost 4 bases, leaving 11 bases of the junction unmatched. Germline-derived CDR1 and CDR2 are MDHEN and SYDVKM. The CDR3 DNA reads as TGTGCCAGCAGTTCGCCCACAGGGGACTCAGACTATGGCTACACCTTC. It codes for CASSSPTGDSDYGYTF.

In its sample, this clonotype was seen many times. V gene TRBV30 combines with J gene TRBJ1-1; D not certain. Trimming cost V 0 bases and J 6 bases, with 8 bases left between them. Germline lookup yields CDR1 GTSNPN and CDR2 SVGIG (reference sequence). The CDR3 sequence is 12 residues long. The CDR3 DNA is TGTGCCTGGAGTGTTATCAATTCTGAAGCTTTCTTT. As protein: CAWSVINSEAFF.

This clonotype has just a few counts. As the CDR3 is not closed by the conserved phenylalanine or tryptophan, this likely results from a read error. CDR3 protein: CASSLDSGQSSPLHS. The CDR3 nucleotides read TGTGCCAGCAGCTTAGATTCGGGACAGTCTTCACCCCTCCACTCT. The chain is built from TRBV5-5 and TRBJ1-6; TRBD1 aligns across 7 bases. The CDR3 has 15 residues. CDR1 is SGHKS and CDR2 is YYEKEE in the germline V gene (reference sequence). Trimming cost V 2 bases and J 9 bases; bases outside gene matches: 8.

This clonotype appeared a few times. V is TRBV14 and J is TRBJ1-3; no clear D. V was cut by 6 bases and J by 4 bases, with 10 bases left in between. This CDR3 contains 13 residues. CDR1 and CDR2 (germline): SGHDN, FVKESK. The CDR3, as DNA: TGTGCCAGCAGTCCGGGCTTGGGAAACACCATATATTTT. This translates into CASSPGLGNTIYF.

The rearrangement joins TRBV28 to TRBJ2-3; no reliable D call. The CDR3 length is 13 residues. V was cut by 10 bases and J by 5 bases, with 16 bases left in between. The germline gives CDR1 MDHEN, CDR2 SYDVKM. The CDR3 DNA is TGTGCCATTCGCCCTAGTAGCCTAGATACGCAGTATTTT. This translates into CAIRPSSLDTQYF.

This clonotype was observed a handful of times. V is TRBV5-1 and J is TRBJ2-5; no definite D call. V lost 0 bases, J lost 5 bases, and 8 bases lay in between. The CDR3 is 13 amino acids. The germline V gene encodes CDR1 SGHRS and CDR2 YFSETQ. CDR3 nucleotide sequence: TGCGCCAGCAGCTTGGGGGCGAGGGAGACCCAGTACTTC. Its protein is CASSLGARETQYF. Full variable domain (remainder filled in from reference TRBV5-1 and TRBJ2-5): KAGVTQTPRYLIKTRGQQVTLSCSPISGHRSVSWYQQTPGQGLQFLFEYFSETQRNKGNFPGRFSGRQFSNSRSEMNVSTLELGDSALYLCASSLGARETQYFGPGTRLLVL.

The chain combines TRBV4-1 with TRBJ1-5; D perhaps matches TRBD1 (6 bases). The length of the CDR3 is 16 residues. The V end was cut by 1 base, the J end by 3 bases, with 13 bases between. Germline-derived CDR1 and CDR2 are MGHRA and YSYEKL. The CDR3 DNA is TGCGCCAGCAGCCAAGTTGGGGGCGGAGACAATCAGCCCCAGCATTTT. Its protein is CASSQVGGGDNQPQHF.

This clonotype was counted at least ten times. This chain uses TRBV15 with TRBJ1-5, with 9 bases that match TRBD1. V shed 5 bases and J 6 bases; nucleotides not matched to a gene: 2. Per the germline V gene, CDR1 is LNHNV and CDR2 is YYDKDF (reference sequence). This CDR3 spans 13 amino acids. In DNA form, the CDR3 reads TGTGCCACCAGCCTGGACAGGGGTCAGCCCCAGCATTTT. As protein: CATSLDRGQPQHF.

V and J are TRBV30 and TRBJ2-7; TRBD1 agrees at 7 bases. The germline gives CDR1 GTSNPN, CDR2 SVGIG (reference sequence). The CDR3 is 12 residues long. The V gene end was trimmed by 8 bases and the J gene end by 3 bases; junction bases not matched to a gene: 7. The CDR3: CASTPGGYEQYF. CDR3 bases: TGTGCCAGTACTCCAGGGGGCTACGAGCAGTACTTC. The entire variable domain, with the rest obtained from reference TRBV30 and TRBJ2-7, is as follows: SQTIHQWPATLVQPVGSPLSLECTVEGTSNPNLYWYRQAAGRGLQLLFYSVGIGQISSEVPQNLSASRPQDRQFILSSKKLLLSDSGFYLCASTPGGYEQYFGPGTRLTVT.